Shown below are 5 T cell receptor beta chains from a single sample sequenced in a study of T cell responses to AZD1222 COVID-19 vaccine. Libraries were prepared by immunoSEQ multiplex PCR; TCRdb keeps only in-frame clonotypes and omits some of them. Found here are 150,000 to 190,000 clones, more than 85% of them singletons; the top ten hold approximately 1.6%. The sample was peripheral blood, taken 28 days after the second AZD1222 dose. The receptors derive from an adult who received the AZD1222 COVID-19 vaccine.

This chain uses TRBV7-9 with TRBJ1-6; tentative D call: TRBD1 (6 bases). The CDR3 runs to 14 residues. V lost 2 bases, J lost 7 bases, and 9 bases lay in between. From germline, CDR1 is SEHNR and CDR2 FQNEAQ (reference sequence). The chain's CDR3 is CASSLNRENSPLHF. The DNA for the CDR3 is TGTGCCAGCAGCTTAAACAGGGAGAATTCACCCCTCCACTTT.

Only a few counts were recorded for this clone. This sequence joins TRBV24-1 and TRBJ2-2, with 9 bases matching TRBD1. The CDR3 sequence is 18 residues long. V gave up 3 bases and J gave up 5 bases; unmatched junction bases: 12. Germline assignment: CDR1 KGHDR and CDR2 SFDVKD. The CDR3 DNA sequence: TGTGCCACCAGTGATACACAGGGGGCCGGTAACTTTACCGGGGAGCTGTTTTTT. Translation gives CATSDTQGAGNFTGELFF.

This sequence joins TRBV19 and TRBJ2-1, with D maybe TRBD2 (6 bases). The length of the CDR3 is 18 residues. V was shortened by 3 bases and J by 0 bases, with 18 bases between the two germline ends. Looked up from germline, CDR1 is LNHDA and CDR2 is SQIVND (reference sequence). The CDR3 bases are TGTGCCAGTAGTATTACGGCGGGGACTTTCGGCTCCTACAATGAGCAGTTCTTC. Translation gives CASSITAGTFGSYNEQFF.

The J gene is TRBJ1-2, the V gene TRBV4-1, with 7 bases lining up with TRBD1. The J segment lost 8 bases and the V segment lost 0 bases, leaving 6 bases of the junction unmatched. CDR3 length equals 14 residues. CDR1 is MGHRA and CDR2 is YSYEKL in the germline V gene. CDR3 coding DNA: TGCGCCAGCAGCCAAGATGAGGGGGCAGAAGGCTACACCTTC. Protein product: CASSQDEGAEGYTF.

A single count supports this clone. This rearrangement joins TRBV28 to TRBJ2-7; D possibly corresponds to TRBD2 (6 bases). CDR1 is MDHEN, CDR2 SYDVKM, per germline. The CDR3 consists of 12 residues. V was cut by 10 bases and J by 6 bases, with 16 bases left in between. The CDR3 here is CATLMWGGEQYF. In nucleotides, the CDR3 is TGTGCCACTCTAATGTGGGGAGGCGAGCAGTACTTC.